Detailed here is one TCR beta chain. Its antigen is still unknown. These data are taken from a study of T cell responses to AZD1222 COVID-19 vaccine. Study observations and caveats: Baseline testing showed seropositivity in only a handful of AZD1222 recipients.

Germline CDR1 and CDR2: SGHVS and FQNEAQ. The CDR3 contains 14 residues. The germline V and J ends were trimmed by 1 base and 6 bases, with 10 bases remaining between them. Clones were read by immunoSEQ multiplex PCR, and TCRdb kept only the in-frame ones, dropping some. The sample shows 240,000 or so clones, 90% to 95% of them seen only once. The specimen was peripheral blood, collected on day 0 of AZD1222 vaccination. The rearrangement links TRBV7-8 to TRBJ2-1; a possible D gene is TRBD1 (6 bases). This receptor was taken from an adult in good health. In DNA form, the CDR3 reads TGTGCCAGCAGCTTAGGGGGGCAGGGCAATGAGCAGTTCTTC. The encoded protein is CASSLGGQGNEQFF.